The entry that follows covers one T cell receptor (beta chain) sequence. Its antigen is still unknown. Base quality data are lacking; no much larger clone is found one base away. Clipping removes 5 bases from V and 4 bases from J, with 8 as the unmatched junction base count. There are 16 amino acids in the CDR3, from cysteine to phenylalanine inclusive. The entry retains the CDR3 DNA only, 48 bases that are in frame from base 1. CDR1 and CDR2 are read off the germline V gene (reference sequence) as PRHDT and FYEKMQ. These data originate in a study of T cells in localized non-small cell lung cancer (dated by TCRdb to between 2020 and 2021). With respect to the entire study: The study analyzed T cell repertoires of approximately 240 early-stage NSCLC patients, comparing tumors and uninvolved tumor-adjacent lungs. The mean age of the NSCLC patients was around 65 years, with 120 to 150 men and about a hundred women. The cohort consisted of 236 treatment-naive NSCLC patients whose localized lung tumors had been resected. Broader findings and caveats from the paper: Multi-region tumor sequencing was not performed, so intratumor heterogeneity could not be excluded. Of the top 100 tumor clones, a median of roughly 56 were detected in paired uninvolved adjacent lung; approximately 30 were also among that lung's top 100. Longer overall survival was associated with higher T cell density in blood, whereas shorter survival was associated with higher clonality in adjacent lung. Because the study design was exploratory, TCR variables were selected using unadjusted p-values without false-discovery rate correction. Uninvolved tumor-adjacent lung showed the highest T cell clonality, higher than tumor, which suggests more focused antigenic responses in the adjacent lung.

TCR beta CDR3 regions were sequenced from DNA using the immunoSEQ Assay. As for how the authors treated the data: T cell density was computed as TCR beta template counts normalized to usable DNA estimated by amplifying housekeeping genes. Using the preseqR package, richness was estimated by extrapolating to 120,000 templates for tissue samples and 400,000 templates for PBMC samples. Clonality was defined by subtracting Pielou's evenness from one. Tissue-enriched TCRs were identified through differential abundance testing performed on productive amino-acid clonotypes, with a minimum total count of 5 and an alpha of 0.1. The Jaccard Index and the Morisita Overlap Index were used to quantify repertoire overlap between compartments. TCR beta CDR3s were clustered by GLIPH together with public tetramer-defined viral CDR3s, and at least three viral sequences plus V-gene enrichment were required for viral motifs. TCRdb carries this immuneACCESS record with in-frame sequences only. Its versions omit some clonotypes, under half of them owing to an unresolved V gene in the studies checked, with the rest unexplained. From that table come the V and J calls and clone size; the DNA was used to work out D and trimming. Across this sample there are approximately 12,000 clones, with more than 70% seen only once. Together, the top ten hold roughly 18% of the sample.

At diagnosis, peripheral blood, uninvolved tumor-adjacent lung and tumor were collected and were preserved as a mix of fresh-frozen and FFPE material. Blood samples were analyzed as peripheral blood mononuclear cells for TCR repertoire profiling. This specimen was peripheral blood, taken before any cancer treatment. This chain joins TRBV13 to TRBJ2-3; TRBD2 agrees with 11 junctional bases. The sequence was collected from a male donor aged 60 or over with stage I lung adenocarcinoma. The DNA is as follows: TGTGCCAGCAGCCCTCCGACTAGCGGGGCGGCAGATACGCAGTATTTT. It encodes CASSPPTSGAADTQYF.